The clone carrying this T cell receptor beta chain was counted only a few times. These data are taken from a study of blood T cells in healthy people across ages. CDR3 length: 17 residues. The trim removed 3 bases at V and 6 bases at J, leaving 12 bases unmatched. CDR1 is SGDLS and CDR2 is YYNGEE in the germline V gene. It was with a sample-barcoded 5' primer and a J-beta primer mix that a second PCR of about 7 to 12 cycles was run. Each CDR3 protein is one row after TCRdb ran MiXCR on the 5' RACE reads. The table shows fewer than 2,000,000 distinct CDR3 sequences, with 35% to 50% occurring only once.

Sequencing was done on a sample of blood. The sequence derives from a human donor in good health. The chain has TRBV9 and TRBJ2-7; 13 bases are shared with TRBD2. CDR3 DNA sequence: TGTGCCAGCAGCGCTTCGACTAGCGGGGGGTCACAGGGCGAGCAGTACTTC. It encodes CASSASTSGGSQGEQYF.